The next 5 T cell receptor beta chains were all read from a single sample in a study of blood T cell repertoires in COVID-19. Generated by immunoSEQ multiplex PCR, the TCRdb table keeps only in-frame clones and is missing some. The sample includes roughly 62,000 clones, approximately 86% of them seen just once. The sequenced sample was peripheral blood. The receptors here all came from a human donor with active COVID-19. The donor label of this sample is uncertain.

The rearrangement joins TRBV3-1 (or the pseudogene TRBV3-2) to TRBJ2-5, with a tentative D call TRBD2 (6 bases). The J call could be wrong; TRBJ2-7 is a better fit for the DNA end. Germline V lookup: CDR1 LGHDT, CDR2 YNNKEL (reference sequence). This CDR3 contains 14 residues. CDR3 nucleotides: TGTGCCAGCAGCCCAGCGGGTGAGGCCTACGAGCAGTACTTC. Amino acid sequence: CASSPAGEAYEQYF.

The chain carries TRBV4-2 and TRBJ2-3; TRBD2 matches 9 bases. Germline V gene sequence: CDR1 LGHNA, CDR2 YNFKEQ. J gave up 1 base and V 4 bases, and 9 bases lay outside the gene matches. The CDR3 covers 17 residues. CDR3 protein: CASSPTRGGGGTDTQYF. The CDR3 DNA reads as TGTGCCAGCAGCCCGACCCGAGGCGGGGGGGGCACAGATACGCAGTATTTT.

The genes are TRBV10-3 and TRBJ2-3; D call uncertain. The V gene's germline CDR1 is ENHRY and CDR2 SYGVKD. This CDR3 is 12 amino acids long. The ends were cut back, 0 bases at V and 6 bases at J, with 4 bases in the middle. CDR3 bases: TGTGCCATCAGTGAGTCAGCGGATACGCAGTATTTT. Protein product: CAISESADTQYF.

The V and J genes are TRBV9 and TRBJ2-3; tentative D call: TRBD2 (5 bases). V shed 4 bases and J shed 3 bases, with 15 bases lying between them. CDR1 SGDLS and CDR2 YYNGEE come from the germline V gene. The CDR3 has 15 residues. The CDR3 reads CASSNLSPGTDTQYF. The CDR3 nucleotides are TGTGCCAGCAGCAACCTATCACCGGGGACAGATACGCAGTATTTT.

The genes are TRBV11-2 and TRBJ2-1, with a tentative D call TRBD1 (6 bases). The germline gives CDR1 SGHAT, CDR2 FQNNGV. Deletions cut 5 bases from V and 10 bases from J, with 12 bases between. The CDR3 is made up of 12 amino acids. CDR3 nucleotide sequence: TGTGCCAGCAGCCTGGGACACTTAGAGCAGTTCTTC. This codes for CASSLGHLEQFF.